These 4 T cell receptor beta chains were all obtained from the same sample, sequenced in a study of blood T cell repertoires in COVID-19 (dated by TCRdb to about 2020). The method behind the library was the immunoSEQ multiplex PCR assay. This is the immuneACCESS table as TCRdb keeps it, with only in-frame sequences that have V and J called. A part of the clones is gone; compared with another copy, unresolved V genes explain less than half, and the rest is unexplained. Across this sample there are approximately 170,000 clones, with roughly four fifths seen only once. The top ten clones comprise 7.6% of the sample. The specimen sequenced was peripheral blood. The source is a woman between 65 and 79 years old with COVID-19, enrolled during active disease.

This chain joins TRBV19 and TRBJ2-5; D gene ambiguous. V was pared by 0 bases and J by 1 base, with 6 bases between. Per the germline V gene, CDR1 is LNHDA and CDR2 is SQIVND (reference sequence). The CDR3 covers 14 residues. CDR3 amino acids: CASSIEYGQETQYF. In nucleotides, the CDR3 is TGTGCCAGTAGTATAGAATACGGCCAAGAGACCCAGTACTTC.

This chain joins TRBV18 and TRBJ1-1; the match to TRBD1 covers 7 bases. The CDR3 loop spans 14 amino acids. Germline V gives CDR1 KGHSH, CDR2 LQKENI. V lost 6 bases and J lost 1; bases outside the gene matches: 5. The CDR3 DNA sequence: TGTGCCAGCTCGGGACAGACTTCGAACACTGAAGCTTTCTTT. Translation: CASSGQTSNTEAFF.

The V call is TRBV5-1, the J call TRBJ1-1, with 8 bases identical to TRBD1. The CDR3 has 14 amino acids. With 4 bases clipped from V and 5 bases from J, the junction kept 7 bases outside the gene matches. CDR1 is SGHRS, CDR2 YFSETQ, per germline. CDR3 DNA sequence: TGCGCCAGCAGCACCACAGGGGGTTTGACTGAAGCTTTCTTT. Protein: CASSTTGGLTEAFF.

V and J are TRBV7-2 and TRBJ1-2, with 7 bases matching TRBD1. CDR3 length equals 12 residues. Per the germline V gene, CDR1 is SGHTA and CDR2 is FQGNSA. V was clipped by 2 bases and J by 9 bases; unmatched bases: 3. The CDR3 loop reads CASSLIQGSYTF. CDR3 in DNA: TGTGCCAGCAGCTTAATACAGGGGAGCTACACCTTC.